This T cell receptor beta chain was identified during a study of T cell responses to AZD1222 COVID-19 vaccine. Notes on the study in general: Females made up more of the donors, who were largely white British, and clonal diversity may have come out too low.

About this clone: Its antigen is not identified. This sample also contains other DNA sequences that code for the same CDR3.

The germline CDR1 and CDR2 sequences are SGHRS and YFSETQ. The CDR3 runs 12 residues. V shed 2 bases and J shed 5 bases, with 7 bases lying between them. The table came from immunoSEQ multiplex PCR; TCRdb's copy has only in-frame clones and leaves some out. The repertoire has 130,000 to 150,000 clones, around 86% of them found once; the top ten carry less than 5%. Material: peripheral blood, obtained on day 0 of MenACWY control vaccination. This receptor was obtained from an adult in good health. J is TRBJ1-1 and V is TRBV5-1; TRBD1 is a possible D gene (5 bases). The CDR3 DNA sequence: TGCGCCAGCAGCTTCCAGGGTACTGAAGCTTTCTTT. Its translation: CASSFQGTEAFF.